This T cell receptor (beta chain) was observed in a study of radiation and T cells in renal cell carcinoma. Study summary: Nephrectomy followed 15 Gy stereotactic body radiation by 4 weeks.

Libraries were prepared by immunoSEQ multiplex PCR; TCRdb keeps only in-frame clonotypes and omits some of them. In the table there are about 140,000 clones, roughly 80% of which are singletons. General study results and limits: No pretreatment tumor biopsies were available for baseline clonotypes.

Time point given: baseline pretreatment blood. The treatment was: 15 Gy SBRT to primary tumor, nephrectomy 4 weeks later. Serial blood draws occurred at baseline and 2 and 4 weeks post-SBRT. Remarks on this clone: Its antigen remains unidentified.

The CDR3 length is 14 residues. Germline loops: CDR1 LNHDA, CDR2 SQIVND (reference sequence). V shed 1 base and J 7 bases; nucleotides not matched to a gene: 2. The V gene is TRBV19, the J gene TRBJ1-4, with TRBD1 identical over 8 bases. The source was blood, collected from a patient whose treatment included radiotherapy and nephrectomy. The TCR sequence derives from a woman aged 50 to 60 with renal cell carcinoma. CDR3 region: CASSIAQGVEKLFF. DNA for the CDR3: TGTGCCAGTAGTATAGCACAGGGGGTTGAAAAACTGTTTTTT.